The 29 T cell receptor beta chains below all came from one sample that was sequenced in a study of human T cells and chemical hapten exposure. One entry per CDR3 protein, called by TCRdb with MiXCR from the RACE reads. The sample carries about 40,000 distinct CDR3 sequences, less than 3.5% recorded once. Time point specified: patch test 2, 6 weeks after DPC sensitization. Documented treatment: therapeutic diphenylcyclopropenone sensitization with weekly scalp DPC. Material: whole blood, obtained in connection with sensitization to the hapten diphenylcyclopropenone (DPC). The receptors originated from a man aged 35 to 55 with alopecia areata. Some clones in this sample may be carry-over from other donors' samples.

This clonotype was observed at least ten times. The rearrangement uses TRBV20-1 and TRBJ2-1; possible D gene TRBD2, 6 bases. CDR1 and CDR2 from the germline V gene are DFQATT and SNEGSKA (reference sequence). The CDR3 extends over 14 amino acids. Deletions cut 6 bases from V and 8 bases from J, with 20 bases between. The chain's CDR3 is CSAIGGIADDEQFF. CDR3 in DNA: TGCAGTGCCATAGGCGGGATAGCGGACGATGAGCAGTTCTTC.

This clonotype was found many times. The CDR3 DNA sequence: TGTGCCAGCAGCTTACCCCGACTAGCGGTGAACACCGGGGAGCTGTTTTTT. This codes for CASSLPRLAVNTGELFF. The chain links TRBV7-2 to TRBJ2-2; 9 nucleotides agree with TRBD2. The CDR3 length is 17 residues. Germline V lookup: CDR1 SGHTA, CDR2 FQGNSA. The ends lost 2 bases at V and 1 base at J; junction bases unmatched: 5.

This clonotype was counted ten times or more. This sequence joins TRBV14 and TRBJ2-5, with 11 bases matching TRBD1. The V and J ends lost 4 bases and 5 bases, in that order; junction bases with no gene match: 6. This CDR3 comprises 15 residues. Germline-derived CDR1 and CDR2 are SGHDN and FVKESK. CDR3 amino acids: CASSRWTGGAETQYF. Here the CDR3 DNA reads TGTGCCAGCAGCCGATGGACAGGGGGCGCGGAGACCCAGTACTTC.

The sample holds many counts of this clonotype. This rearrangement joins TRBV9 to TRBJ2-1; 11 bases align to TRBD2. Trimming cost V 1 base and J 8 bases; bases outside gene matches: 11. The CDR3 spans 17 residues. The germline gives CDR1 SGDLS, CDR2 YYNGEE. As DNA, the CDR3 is TGTGCCAGCAGCGTAAAGCCTCCGGAACTAGCGGGAGATGAGCAGTTCTTC. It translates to CASSVKPPELAGDEQFF.

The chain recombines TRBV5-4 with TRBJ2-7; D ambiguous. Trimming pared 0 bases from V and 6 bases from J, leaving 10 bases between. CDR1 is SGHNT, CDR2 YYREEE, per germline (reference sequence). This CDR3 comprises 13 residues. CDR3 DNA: TGTGCCAGCAGCTTGGCCAATAATCTCGAGCAGTACTTC. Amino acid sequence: CASSLANNLEQYF.

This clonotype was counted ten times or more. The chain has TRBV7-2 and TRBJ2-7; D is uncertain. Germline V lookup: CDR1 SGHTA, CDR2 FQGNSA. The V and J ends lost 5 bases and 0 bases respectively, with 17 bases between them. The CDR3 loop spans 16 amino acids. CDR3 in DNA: TGTGCCAGCAGCCCCCGGCGGCCAGGTATCTCCTACGAGCAGTACTTC. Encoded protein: CASSPRRPGISYEQYF.

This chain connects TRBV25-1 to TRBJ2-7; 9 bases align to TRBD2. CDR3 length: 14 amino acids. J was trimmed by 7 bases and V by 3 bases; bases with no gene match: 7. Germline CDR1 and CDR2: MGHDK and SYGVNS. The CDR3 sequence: CASSDAGGLYEQYF. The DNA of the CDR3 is TGTGCCAGCAGTGATGCGGGAGGGCTTTATGAGCAGTACTTC.

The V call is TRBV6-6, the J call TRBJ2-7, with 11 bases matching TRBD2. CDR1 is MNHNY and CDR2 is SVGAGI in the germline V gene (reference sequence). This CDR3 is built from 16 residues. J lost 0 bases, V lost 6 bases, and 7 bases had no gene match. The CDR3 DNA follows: TGTGCCAGCAGGCCCCAACTAGCGGGAGACTCCTACGAGCAGTACTTC. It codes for CASRPQLAGDSYEQYF.

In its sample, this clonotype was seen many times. The chain's CDR3 is CASSPPGTGNQPQHF. The DNA for the CDR3 is TGTGCCAGCAGTCCCCCCGGGACAGGGAATCAGCCCCAGCATTTT. J is TRBJ1-5 and V is TRBV28; the match to TRBD1 covers 9 bases. This CDR3 is 15 amino acids long. The J segment lost 4 bases and the V segment lost 5 bases, leaving 6 bases of the junction unmatched. The germline gives CDR1 MDHEN, CDR2 SYDVKM.

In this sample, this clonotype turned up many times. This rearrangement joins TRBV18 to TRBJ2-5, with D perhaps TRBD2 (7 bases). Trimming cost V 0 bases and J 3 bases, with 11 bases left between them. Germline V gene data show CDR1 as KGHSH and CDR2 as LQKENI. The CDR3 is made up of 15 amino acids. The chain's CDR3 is CASSPPKGGEETQYF. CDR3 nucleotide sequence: TGTGCCAGCTCACCACCGAAAGGGGGGGAAGAGACCCAGTACTTC.

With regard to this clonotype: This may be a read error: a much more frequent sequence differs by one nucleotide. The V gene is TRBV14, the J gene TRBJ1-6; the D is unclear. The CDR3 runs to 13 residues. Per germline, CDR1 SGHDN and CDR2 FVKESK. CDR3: CASRQESPSPLHF. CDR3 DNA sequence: TGTGCCAGCAGACAAGAAAGCCCCTCACCCCTCCACTTT.

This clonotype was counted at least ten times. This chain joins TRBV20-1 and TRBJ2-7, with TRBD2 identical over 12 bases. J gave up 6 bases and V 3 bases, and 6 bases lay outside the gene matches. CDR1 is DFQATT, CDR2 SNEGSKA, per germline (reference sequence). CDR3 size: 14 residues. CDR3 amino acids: CSARETSGRSEQYF. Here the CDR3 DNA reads TGCAGTGCTAGGGAGACTAGCGGGAGAAGCGAGCAGTACTTC.

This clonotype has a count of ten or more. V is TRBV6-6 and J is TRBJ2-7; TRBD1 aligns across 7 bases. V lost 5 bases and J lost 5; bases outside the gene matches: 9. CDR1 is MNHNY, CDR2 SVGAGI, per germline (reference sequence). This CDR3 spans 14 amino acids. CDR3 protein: CASSPKTGSNEQYF. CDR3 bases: TGTGCCAGCAGTCCGAAGACAGGGTCCAACGAGCAGTACTTC.

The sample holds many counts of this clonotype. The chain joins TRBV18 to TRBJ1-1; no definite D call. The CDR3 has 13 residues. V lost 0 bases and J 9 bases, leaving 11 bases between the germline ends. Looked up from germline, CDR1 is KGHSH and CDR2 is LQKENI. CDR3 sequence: CASSPPSGFKAFF. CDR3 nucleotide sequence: TGTGCCAGCTCACCACCCTCGGGATTCAAAGCTTTCTTT.

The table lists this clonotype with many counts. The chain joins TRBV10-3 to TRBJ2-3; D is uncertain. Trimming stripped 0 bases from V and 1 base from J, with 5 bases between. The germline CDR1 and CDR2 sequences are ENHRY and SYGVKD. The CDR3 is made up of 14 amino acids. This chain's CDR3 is CAISESRGTDTQYF. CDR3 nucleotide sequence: TGTGCCATCAGTGAGTCAAGGGGCACAGATACGCAGTATTTT.

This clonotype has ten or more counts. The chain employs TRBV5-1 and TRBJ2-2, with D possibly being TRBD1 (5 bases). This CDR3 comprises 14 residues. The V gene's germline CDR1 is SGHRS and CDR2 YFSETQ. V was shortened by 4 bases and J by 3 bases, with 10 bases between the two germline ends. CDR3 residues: CASSRQTDTGELFF. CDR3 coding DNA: TGCGCCAGCAGCCGACAGACCGACACCGGGGAGCTGTTTTTT.

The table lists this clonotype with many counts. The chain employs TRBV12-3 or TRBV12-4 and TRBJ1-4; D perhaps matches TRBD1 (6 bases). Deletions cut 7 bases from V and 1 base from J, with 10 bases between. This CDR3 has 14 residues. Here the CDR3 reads CASTDRITNEKLFF. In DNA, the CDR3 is TGTGCCAGCACCGACAGGATAACTAATGAAAAACTGTTTTTT.

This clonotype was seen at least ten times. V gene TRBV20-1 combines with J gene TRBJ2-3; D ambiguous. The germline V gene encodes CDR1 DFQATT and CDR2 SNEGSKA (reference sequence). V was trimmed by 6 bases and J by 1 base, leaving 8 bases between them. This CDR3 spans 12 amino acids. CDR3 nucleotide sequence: TGCAGTGCGGCCTCAGGCACAGATACGCAGTATTTT. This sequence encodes CSAASGTDTQYF.

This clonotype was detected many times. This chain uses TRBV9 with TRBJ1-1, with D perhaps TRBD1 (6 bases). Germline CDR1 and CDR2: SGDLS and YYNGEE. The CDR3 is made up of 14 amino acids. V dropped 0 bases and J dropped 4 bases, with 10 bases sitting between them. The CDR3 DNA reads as TGTGCCAGCAGCGTAGAAGGCAGGGGCACTGAAGCTTTCTTT. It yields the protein CASSVEGRGTEAFF.

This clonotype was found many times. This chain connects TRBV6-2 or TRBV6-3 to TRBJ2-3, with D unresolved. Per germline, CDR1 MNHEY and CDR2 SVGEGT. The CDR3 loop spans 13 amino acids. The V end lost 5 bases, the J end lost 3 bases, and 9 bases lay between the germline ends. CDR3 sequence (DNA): TGTGCCAGCAGTACCCCGCGGACAGATACGCAGTATTTT. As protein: CASSTPRTDTQYF.

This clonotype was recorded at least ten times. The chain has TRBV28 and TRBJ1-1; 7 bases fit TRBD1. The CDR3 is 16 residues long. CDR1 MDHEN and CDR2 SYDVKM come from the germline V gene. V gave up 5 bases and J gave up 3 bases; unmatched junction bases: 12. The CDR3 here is CASSPGEGAPDTEAFF. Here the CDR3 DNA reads TGTGCCAGCAGTCCCGGTGAGGGGGCGCCGGACACTGAAGCTTTCTTT. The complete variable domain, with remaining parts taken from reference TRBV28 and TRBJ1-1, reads DVKVTQSSRYLVKRTGEKVFLECVQDMDHENMFWYRQDPGLGLRLIYFSYDVKMKEKGDIPEGYSVSREKKERFSLILESASTNQTSMYLCASSPGEGAPDTEAFFGQGTRLTVV.

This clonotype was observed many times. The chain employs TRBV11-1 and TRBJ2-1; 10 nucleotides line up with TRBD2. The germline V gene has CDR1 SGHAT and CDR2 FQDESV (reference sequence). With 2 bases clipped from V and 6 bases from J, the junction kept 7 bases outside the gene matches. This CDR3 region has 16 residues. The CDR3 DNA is TGTGCCAGCAGCTTATTGGTAGCGGGAGGTCCCAATGAGCAGTTCTTC. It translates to CASSLLVAGGPNEQFF.

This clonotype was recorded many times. The CDR3 DNA reads as TGCGCCAGCAGCCAAGGACAGGGACGCGGCTACACCTTC. Translation gives CASSQGQGRGYTF. The chain recombines TRBV10-2 with TRBJ1-2, with TRBD1 matching over 8 bases. The junction had 8 bases not matched to a gene; V was cut back by 6 bases and J by 8 bases. Germline-derived CDR1 and CDR2 are WSHSY and SAAADI. The CDR3 covers 13 residues.

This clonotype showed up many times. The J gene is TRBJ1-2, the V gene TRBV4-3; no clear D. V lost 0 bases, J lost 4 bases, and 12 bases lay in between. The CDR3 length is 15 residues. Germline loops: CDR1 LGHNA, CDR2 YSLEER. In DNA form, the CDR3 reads TGCGCCAGCAGCCAAGACCGAGCAGTACGCTATGGCTACACCTTC. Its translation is CASSQDRAVRYGYTF.

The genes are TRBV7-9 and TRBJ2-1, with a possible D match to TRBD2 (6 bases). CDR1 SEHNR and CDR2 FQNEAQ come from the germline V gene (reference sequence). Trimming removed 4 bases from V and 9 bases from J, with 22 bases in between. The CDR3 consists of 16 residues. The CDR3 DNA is TGTGCCAGCAGCTGGACGAACTCCGGGGCCGGGGGTGAGCAGTTCTTC. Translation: CASSWTNSGAGGEQFF.

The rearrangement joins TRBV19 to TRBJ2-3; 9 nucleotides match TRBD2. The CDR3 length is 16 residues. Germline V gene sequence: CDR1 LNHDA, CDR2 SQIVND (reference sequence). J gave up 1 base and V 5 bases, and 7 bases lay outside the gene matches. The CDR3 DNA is TGTGCCAGTAGTCCCGTAGCGGGAGAGGGCACAGATACGCAGTATTTT. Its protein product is CASSPVAGEGTDTQYF.

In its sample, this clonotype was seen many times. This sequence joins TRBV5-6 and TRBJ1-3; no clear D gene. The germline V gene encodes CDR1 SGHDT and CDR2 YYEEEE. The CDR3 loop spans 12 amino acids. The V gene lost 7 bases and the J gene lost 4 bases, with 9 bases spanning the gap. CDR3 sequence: CASAREGNTIYF. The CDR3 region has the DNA TGTGCCAGCGCGAGGGAAGGAAACACCATATATTTT.

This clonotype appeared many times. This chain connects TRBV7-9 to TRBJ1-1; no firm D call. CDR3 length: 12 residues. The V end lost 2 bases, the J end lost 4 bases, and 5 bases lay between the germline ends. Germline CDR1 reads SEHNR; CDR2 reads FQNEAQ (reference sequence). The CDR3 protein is CASSLLPTEAFF. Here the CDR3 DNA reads TGTGCCAGCAGCTTACTCCCCACTGAAGCTTTCTTT.

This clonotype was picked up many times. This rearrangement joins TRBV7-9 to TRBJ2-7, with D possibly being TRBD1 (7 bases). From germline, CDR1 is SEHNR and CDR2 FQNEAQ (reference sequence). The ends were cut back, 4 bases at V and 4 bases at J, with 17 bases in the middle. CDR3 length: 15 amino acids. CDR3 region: CASSSRQGGNYEQYF. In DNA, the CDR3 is TGTGCCAGCAGCTCAAGACAGGGAGGAAATTACGAGCAGTACTTC.